Listed below are T cell receptor beta chains from one sample, sequenced in a study of CD8 T cells in Susac syndrome. In TCRdb, the immunoSEQ multiplex PCR reads were re-called with MiXCR into one record per CDR3 protein. Seen here are over 120,000 distinct CDR3 sequences, roughly 95% observed once, and the top ten hold under 0.095%. The sequenced sample consisted of CD4+ T cells from PBMCs. These receptor sequences come from a human donor in good health. Both conserved end residues are part of each CDR3. D genes are given only for firm matches. For some rows the clone size is stated as once, few or many, or as a class when expanded; others skip it.

d_call,j_call,clone_size,v_call,cdr3_nt,cdr3_aa
-,TRBJ2-3,once,TRBV29-1,TGCAGCGTTGGGATTGGGGGCACAGATACGCAGTATTTT,CSVGIGGTDTQYF
TRBD2,TRBJ2-3,-,TRBV29-1,TGCAGCGTCACCCCCCCTAGCGGGCTTGCAGATACGCAGTATTTT,CSVTPPSGLADTQYF
TRBD1,TRBJ1-2,-,TRBV6-6,TGTGCCGTCCAAGGGACAGGGAAAGGCTACACCTTC,CAVQGTGKGYTF
-,TRBJ2-7,-,TRBV12-3/TRBV12-4,TGTGCCAGCAGTAAAACCACCTACATCTACGAGCAGTACTTC,CASSKTTYIYEQYF
-,TRBJ1-4,-,TRBV7-9,TGTGCCAGCAGCCCTACAACTAATGAAAAACTGTTTTTT,CASSPTTNEKLFF
TRBD2,TRBJ2-1,once,TRBV12-3/TRBV12-4,TGTGCCAGCAGTTCCCTAGCGGGCGCCAACAACAATGAGCAGTTCTTC,CASSSLAGANNNEQFF
TRBD1,TRBJ2-1,-,TRBV5-1,TGCGCCAGCAGCTTAGGGACAGGGGGAAATGAGCAGTTCTTC,CASSLGTGGNEQFF
-,TRBJ2-7,-,TRBV12-3/TRBV12-4,TGTGCCAACAGTTTAGGGGACACGGGATCCTACGAGCAGTACTTC,CANSLGDTGSYEQYF
-,TRBJ1-5,once,TRBV18,TGTGCCAGCTCACCACAGGGGATTCTCAATCAGCCCCAGCATTTT,CASSPQGILNQPQHF
-,TRBJ2-5,-,TRBV20-1,TGCAGTACAGGCCTGTTTTTGTCGGAGACCCAGTACTTC,CSTGLFLSETQYF
-,TRBJ1-4,-,TRBV6-1,TGTGCCAGCAGTGAAGTCAGGGTACAGGAAAAACTGTTTTTT,CASSEVRVQEKLFF
-,TRBJ1-1,-,TRBV12-3/TRBV12-4,TGTGCCAGCGGTCAAGTTCGCCCTGAAGTTTTCTTT,CASGQVRPEVFF
-,TRBJ1-5,-,TRBV19,TGTGCCAGTAATCCCCCCGGGGGGCGACCCCAGCATTTT,CASNPPGGRPQHF
TRBD2,TRBJ2-3,-,TRBV9,TGTGCCAGCAGCGTCCGACTAGCGGCTAGCACAGATACGCAGTATTTT,CASSVRLAASTDTQYF
-,TRBJ2-7,-,TRBV2,TGTGCCAGCAGTGTTAGGGGGGACTACGAGCAGTACTTC,CASSVRGDYEQYF
-,TRBJ1-1,-,TRBV5-1,TGCGCCAGCACCCACTTAAAGACGAACACTGAAGCCTTCTTT,CASTHLKTNTEAFF
TRBD1,TRBJ2-1,-,TRBV7-9,TGTGCCAGCAGCTTAGCGGGACAGGGAGGCTACAATGAGCAGTTCTTC,CASSLAGQGGYNEQFF
TRBD1,TRBJ2-1,-,TRBV11-1,TGTGCCAGCAGCTACCGGGACAGGGTCCCCCTCTCCTACAATGAGCAGTTCTTC,CASSYRDRVPLSYNEQFF
-,TRBJ1-5,-,TRBV20-1,TGCAGTGCTCAGACAGGCACGGATCAGCCCCAGCATTTT,CSAQTGTDQPQHF
TRBD2,TRBJ2-1,-,TRBV12-3/TRBV12-4,TGTGCCAGCAGACCTACCGGGACTAGCGGTCACAATGAGCAGTTCTTC,CASRPTGTSGHNEQFF
-,TRBJ2-3,-,TRBV9,TGTGCCAGCAGCATAAAACAGTCAGATACGCAGTATTTT,CASSIKQSDTQYF
-,TRBJ1-1,-,TRBV30,TGTGCCTGGATACAGAGTGTGAACACTGAAGCTTTCTTT,CAWIQSVNTEAFF
-,TRBJ2-1,-,TRBV27,TGTGCCAGCAGTTTAAGGGGACAAATCTACAATGAGCAGTTCTTC,CASSLRGQIYNEQFF
-,TRBJ2-5,few,TRBV5-1,TGCGCCAGCAGCTTGGCCACGCAGCGAGGGGAGACCCAGTACTTC,CASSLATQRGETQYF
-,TRBJ1-2,-,TRBV25-1,TGTGCCAGCAGCCTCGCATCAGGGTCCTACACCTTC,CASSLASGSYTF
-,TRBJ1-2,-,TRBV12-3/TRBV12-4,TGTGCCAGCAGTTTATCGGCAGGGCCGGGTGGCTACACCTTC,CASSLSAGPGGYTF
-,TRBJ2-5,-,TRBV20-1,TGCAGCCCAAGCGGAGACCAAGAGACCCAGTACTTC,CSPSGDQETQYF
TRBD1,TRBJ1-2,-,TRBV3-1,TGTGCCAGCAGCCAAGCGGACAGGGCTGGCGGCTACACCTTC,CASSQADRAGGYTF
-,TRBJ1-3,-,TRBV3-1,TGTGCCAGCAGCCAAGATCCATCTGGAAACACCATATATTTT,CASSQDPSGNTIYF
TRBD2,TRBJ2-7,-,TRBV11-2,TGTGCCAGCAGCTTAGCGGGACTAGCGGGAGACGAGCAGTACTTC,CASSLAGLAGDEQYF
TRBD2,TRBJ2-1,-,TRBV20-1,TGCAGTGCTACCCTAATAACTAGCGGGAGGTGGAATGAGCAGTTCTTC,CSATLITSGRWNEQFF
TRBD2,TRBJ2-1,-,TRBV24-1,TGTGCCACCAGTGACTCCGGGACTACCACCTACAATGAGCAGTTCTTC,CATSDSGTTTYNEQFF
TRBD2,TRBJ2-5,-,TRBV3-1,TGTGCCAGCAGCCTTAAGCGGGAGTTGGAGACCCAGTACTTC,CASSLKRELETQYF
TRBD1,TRBJ2-7,-,TRBV6-6,TGTGCCAGCAGTTACTCGTGGGACAGGGCGATCGAGCAGTACTTC,CASSYSWDRAIEQYF
TRBD1,TRBJ1-3,-,TRBV4-2,TGTGCCAGCAGCCCCCAGACAGGGAGGGGAAACACCATATATTTT,CASSPQTGRGNTIYF
-,TRBJ2-7,-,TRBV5-4,TGTGCCAGCAGCTCAAGTCGTAAGGGCTACGAGCAGTACTTC,CASSSSRKGYEQYF
-,TRBJ1-2,-,TRBV18,TGTGCCAGCTCACCAGGGAGGAAAGCTAACTATGGCTACACCTTC,CASSPGRKANYGYTF
-,TRBJ2-5,-,TRBV28,TGTGCCAGCAGTCCACAGGAGCAGACCCAGTACTTC,CASSPQEQTQYF
TRBD2,TRBJ2-5,-,TRBV6-1,TGTGCCAGCAGGCTGGGTGGAGCGGGAGTGGGAGAGACCCAGTACTTC,CASRLGGAGVGETQYF
TRBD2,TRBJ2-1,-,TRBV20-1,TGCAGTGCTGGCGGGACTAGCGGGAGTAATGAGCAGTTCTTC,CSAGGTSGSNEQFF
TRBD1,TRBJ1-5,-,TRBV3-1,TGTGCCAGCAGCCACACAGGGGGCCTTCAGCCCCAGCATTTT,CASSHTGGLQPQHF
-,TRBJ1-1,-,TRBV28,TGTGCCAGCAGCTCCGGGGAGGCGAACACTGAAGCTTTCTTT,CASSSGEANTEAFF
-,TRBJ2-7,-,TRBV7-8,TGTGCCAGCAGCCCCGGGGCGGGGAGCGGAGTCTACGAGCAGTACTTC,CASSPGAGSGVYEQYF
-,TRBJ1-1,-,TRBV24-1,TGTGCCACCAGTGATTTGATGAACACTGAAGCTTTCTTT,CATSDLMNTEAFF